This paragraph covers one T cell receptor (beta chain) sequence. Its antigen remains unknown. Clones were sequenced by immunoSEQ multiplex PCR, and TCRdb holds only the in-frame ones, with some missing. The data hold roughly 24,000 clones, with approximately 72% observed a single time. This CDR3 comprises 15 residues. Germline loops: CDR1 SGHRS, CDR2 YFSETQ. V was clipped by 2 bases and J by 3 bases, with 11 bases between them. The data belong to a study of cytotoxic CD8 clonotypes in ibrutinib-treated CLL. Study background: Response samples came after a median about 13 months of treatment, range 6 to 36. Samples showed on average around 240,000 productive templates and roughly 90,000 productive rearrangements.

Regarding the study as a whole: Sampling of sustained-remission and progressing patients occurred at differing times. Before falling back toward baseline at progression, clonality had risen at the time of ibrutinib response.

The chain couples TRBV5-1 to TRBJ1-4; TRBD1 is a possible D gene (6 bases). This clonotype was obtained from a human donor with chronic lymphocytic leukemia. Specimen: PBMCs, collected before ibrutinib treatment. The DNA of the CDR3 is TGCGCCAGCAGCTTAAGGGGGAGTTCTAATGAAAAACTGTTTTTT. It codes for CASSLRGSSNEKLFF.